This TCR beta chain appears in the sequencing data of a study of cytomegalovirus exposure and HLA in healthy donors. 60 Vbeta and 13 Jbeta primers were used in PCR. Generated by immunoSEQ multiplex PCR, the TCRdb table keeps only in-frame clones and is missing some. The sample has some 150,000 clones, around 79% seen once. This clone was observed once. Trimming took 5 bases from V and 8 from J; bases not matched to a gene: 2. Looked up from germline, CDR1 is MNHEY and CDR2 is SVGAGI. The length of the CDR3 is 11 residues. The chain couples TRBV6-5 to TRBJ1-1; 7 nucleotides align to TRBD1. Sample: PBMCs. The sequence derives from a woman aged 40 to 50 in good health and CMV-seropositive. Here the CDR3 DNA reads TGTGCCAGCAGTCGACAGGGAGAAGCTTTCTTT. It encodes CASSRQGEAFF.